These 17 T cell receptor beta chains were sequenced from one sample in a study of blood T cell repertoires in COVID-19. The repertoire was sequenced with immunoSEQ multiplex PCR; TCRdb's copy has only in-frame clones and lacks some. Among tens of thousands of clones listed, roughly 88% were seen once. Sample: peripheral blood. Source of these receptors: a human donor in a cohort sampled during active COVID-19.

V usage is TRBV3-1 (or the pseudogene TRBV3-2) and J usage is TRBJ2-7; no clear D. CDR3 length: 13 amino acids. Per germline, CDR1 LGHDT and CDR2 YNNKEL (reference sequence). The V end was cut by 1 base, the J end by 0 bases, with 4 bases between. The CDR3 coding sequence is TGTGCCAGCAGCCAAGGACTCTCCTACGAGCAGTACTTC. This codes for CASSQGLSYEQYF.

J is TRBJ1-1 and V is TRBV5-5; 12 nucleotides line up with TRBD1. The CDR3 is made up of 16 amino acids. After removal of 4 bases from V and 5 bases from J, the junction contained 9 bases not matched to a gene. Germline V gene lookup returns CDR1 SGHKS and CDR2 YYEKEE (reference sequence). CDR3 loop: CASSLGDRGRGTEAFF. The DNA of the CDR3 is TGTGCCAGCAGCCTTGGGGACAGGGGGCGAGGAACTGAAGCTTTCTTT.

V and J are TRBV19 and TRBJ2-1, with a weak D call TRBD2 (7 bases). Trimming cost V 3 bases and J 8 bases, with 17 bases left between them. This CDR3 region has 15 residues. CDR1 and CDR2 from the germline V gene are LNHDA and SQIVND (reference sequence). The CDR3 spells CASSIGGGPQDEQFF. The CDR3 DNA is TGTGCCAGTAGTATTGGGGGGGGGCCCCAGGATGAGCAGTTCTTC.

The J gene is TRBJ2-5, the V gene TRBV18; D remains unclear. CDR3 length: 13 amino acids. CDR1 KGHSH and CDR2 LQKENI come from the germline V gene. With 1 base removed from V and 1 base from J, the gap between germline ends came to 4 bases. The CDR3 sequence is CASSPHSQETQYF. CDR3 sequence (DNA): TGTGCCAGCTCACCACACAGCCAAGAGACCCAGTACTTC.

This rearrangement joins TRBV5-1 to TRBJ2-2; 7 bases match TRBD1. CDR3 length equals 16 residues. Per germline, CDR1 SGHRS and CDR2 YFSETQ. Losses at the gene ends were 0 bases for V and 4 bases for J; bases not matched to a gene: 6. The CDR3 is CASSLETRGSTGELFF. Here the CDR3 DNA reads TGCGCCAGCAGCTTGGAGACCAGGGGGAGCACCGGGGAGCTGTTTTTT.

This clone was seen a few times. V usage is TRBV7-3 and J usage is TRBJ1-1, with TRBD1 identical over 8 bases. The CDR3 has 15 amino acids. The germline gives CDR1 SGHTA, CDR2 FQGTGA. The V and J ends lost 4 bases and 4 bases, in that order; junction bases with no gene match: 8. Here the CDR3 DNA reads TGTGCCAGCAGCTCTGACAGGGGACGAAGCACTGAAGCTTTCTTT. Residues: CASSSDRGRSTEAFF.

The chain employs TRBV18 and TRBJ2-3; 8 positions agree with TRBD2. Germline V CDR1 and CDR2: KGHSH, LQKENI. CDR3 length equals 15 residues. V gave up 4 bases and J gave up 3 bases; unmatched junction bases: 6. Here the CDR3 DNA reads TGTGCCAGCTCACAACGGGGGGGCCGAACAGATACGCAGTATTTT. It is translated as CASSQRGGRTDTQYF.

Only a few counts were recorded for this clone. The rearrangement links TRBV3-1 (or the pseudogene TRBV3-2) to TRBJ2-7; TRBD2 matches at 11 bases. CDR3 length: 15 amino acids. V was pared by 1 base and J by 3 bases, with 2 bases of the junction left unmatched. CDR1 is LGHDT, CDR2 YNNKEL, per germline (reference sequence). The CDR3 loop is CASSQAGTSGYEQYF. Written as DNA, the CDR3 is TGTGCCAGCAGCCAAGCCGGGACTAGCGGCTACGAGCAGTACTTC.

The sample holds one count of this clone. At the DNA level, this CDR3 is encoded by other sequences in the same sample as well. The chain combines TRBV7-2 with TRBJ1-1; weak D call: TRBD1 (5 bases). The V gene's germline CDR1 is SGHTA and CDR2 FQGNSA. The CDR3 spans 13 residues. Trimming pared 2 bases from V and 1 base from J, leaving 5 bases between. The DNA for the CDR3 is TGTGCCAGCAGCTTAAGGGGGAACACTGAAGCTTTCTTT. As protein: CASSLRGNTEAFF. Together with reference TRBV7-2 and TRBJ1-1, the CDR3 gives the full variable domain: GAGVSQSPSNKVTEKGKDVELRCDPISGHTALYWYRQSLGQGLEFLIYFQGNSAPDKSGLPSDRFSAERTGGSVSTLTIQRTQQEDSAVYLCASSLRGNTEAFFGQGTRLTVV.

This chain uses TRBV5-1 with TRBJ2-5, with D tentatively TRBD2 (6 bases). Germline V CDR1 and CDR2: SGHRS, YFSETQ. The CDR3 has 14 amino acids. The V and J ends lost 0 bases and 5 bases respectively, with 11 bases between them. This chain's CDR3 is CASSLDGAGETQYF. CDR3 DNA sequence: TGCGCCAGCAGCTTGGATGGGGCGGGGGAGACCCAGTACTTC.

V gene TRBV7-3 combines with J gene TRBJ2-2; TRBD1 matches at 7 bases. This CDR3 has 14 residues. With V trimmed by 5 bases and J by 3 bases, 3 bases remained unmatched. Germline V gives CDR1 SGHTA, CDR2 FQGTGA. CDR3 loop: CASSRQGHTGELFF. The DNA for the CDR3 is TGTGCCAGCAGCCGACAGGGACACACCGGGGAGCTGTTTTTT.

This chain uses TRBV3-1 (or the pseudogene TRBV3-2) with TRBJ2-7; 11 nucleotides match TRBD2. Germline CDR1 reads LGHDT; CDR2 reads YNNKEL (reference sequence). V was pared by 4 bases and J by 7 bases, with 12 bases of the junction left unmatched. The CDR3 totals 16 residues. The CDR3 DNA reads as TGTGCCAGCAGCCCCCTAGCGGGAGGCCCAATAGGGGAGCAGTACTTC. Translation: CASSPLAGGPIGEQYF.

The chain recombines TRBV2 with TRBJ2-3, with 7 bases identical to TRBD1. In germline, CDR1 is SNHLY, CDR2 FYNNEI. The CDR3 covers 15 residues. V was pared by 2 bases and J by 5 bases, with 7 bases of the junction left unmatched. CDR3 sequence: CASSELRGHQDTQYF. The CDR3 DNA sequence: TGTGCCAGCAGTGAATTGAGGGGGCATCAAGATACGCAGTATTTT.

J is TRBJ2-7 and V is TRBV11-2, with 10 bases aligning to TRBD1. The J segment lost 3 bases and the V segment lost 2 bases, leaving 1 base of the junction unmatched. This CDR3 spans 14 amino acids. Germline V CDR1 and CDR2: SGHAT, FQNNGV. This CDR3 is CASSLRTGGYEQYF. DNA for the CDR3: TGTGCCAGCAGCTTAAGGACAGGGGGCTACGAGCAGTACTTC.

There are a few counts of this clone. The J gene is TRBJ1-4, the V gene TRBV2; D ambiguous. Germline assignment: CDR1 SNHLY and CDR2 FYNNEI. V lost 3 bases and J lost 0, with 11 bases in between. The CDR3 is 16 residues long. CDR3 protein: CASSETGSATNEKLFF. CDR3 bases: TGTGCCAGCAGTGAGACGGGGAGCGCAACTAATGAAAAACTGTTTTTT. Full variable domain (outside the CDR3, taken from reference TRBV2 and TRBJ1-4): EPEVTQTPSHQVTQMGQEVILRCVPISNHLYFYWYRQILGQKVEFLVSFYNNEISEKSEIFDDQFSVERPDGSNFTLKIRSTKLEDSAMYFCASSETGSATNEKLFFGSGTQLSVL.

This sequence joins TRBV15 and TRBJ2-5; 7 bases line up with TRBD1. The trim removed 3 bases at V and 5 bases at J, leaving 9 bases unmatched. The CDR3 loop spans 15 amino acids. CDR1 and CDR2 (germline): LNHNV, YYDKDF (reference sequence). This CDR3 reads CATSSGQAGWETQYF. In DNA form, the CDR3 reads TGTGCCACCAGCAGCGGACAGGCTGGTTGGGAGACCCAGTACTTC.

This clone was counted a single time. The chain combines TRBV7-9 with TRBJ1-2; D is perhaps TRBD1 (5 bases). Germline lookup yields CDR1 SEHNR and CDR2 FQNEAQ (reference sequence). The CDR3 extends over 14 amino acids. The V end was cut by 5 bases, the J end by 7 bases, with 17 bases between. The CDR3 here is CASSNSQGFGGYTF. DNA of the CDR3: TGTGCCAGCAGCAACAGCCAGGGTTTCGGTGGCTACACCTTC.